Listed below are T cell receptor beta chains from one sample, sequenced in a study of technical replicates of blood from a handful of donors. Measured with immunoSEQ multiplex PCR; TCRdb has only the in-frame clones, and not every one. Altogether 80,000 to 90,000 clones are present, about 93% being singletons, with the ten largest covering 0.2% to 0.3%. The specimen was T cells isolated from PBMCs. The receptors here all came from a human donor in good health. Each CDR3 is given with its conserved first and last residue. The D gene is left open where the match is weak. The size entry is marked missing in some rows and otherwise reads once, few, many or a size class.

V	size	J	D	CDR3	DNA
TRBV7-6	NA	TRBJ2-2	TRBD2	CATLAGVTGELFF	TGTGCCACCCTAGCGGGGGTCACCGGGGAGCTGTTTTTT
TRBV7-6	NA	TRBJ1-4	NA	CASSQRGQINEKLFF	TGTGCCAGCAGCCAGCGAGGACAGATTAATGAAAAACTGTTTTTT
TRBV5-1	NA	TRBJ2-4	NA	CASSLDRGRAGIQYF	TGCGCCAGCAGCTTGGACAGGGGGAGGGCGGGCATTCAGTACTTC
TRBV28	NA	TRBJ2-3	NA	CASSLYAGSKDTQYF	TGTGCCAGCAGTTTATATGCGGGATCGAAAGATACGCAGTATTTT
TRBV28	NA	TRBJ2-7	TRBD2	CASSWEVAGPSYEQYF	TGTGCCAGCAGCTGGGAGGTAGCGGGCCCCTCCTACGAGCAGTACTTC
TRBV12-5	NA	TRBJ2-7	NA	CASGLVLGDRVVNEQYF	TGTGCTAGTGGTTTGGTACTGGGTGATCGGGTCGTGAACGAGCAGTACTTC
TRBV27	once	TRBJ1-5	TRBD1	CASSFDRGGPQHF	TGTGCCAGCAGTTTTGACAGGGGGGGGCCCCAGCATTTT
TRBV2	NA	TRBJ2-2	NA	CASSEAGSNTGELFF	TGTGCCAGCAGTGAGGCCGGGAGTAACACCGGGGAGCTGTTTTTT
TRBV6-5	NA	TRBJ2-7	NA	CASRAPGNSYEQYF	TGTGCCAGCAGAGCACCGGGAAATTCCTACGAGCAGTACTTC
TRBV5-1	NA	TRBJ1-1	NA	CASSLEAVGGEAFF	TGCGCCAGCAGCTTGGAAGCAGTCGGAGGTGAAGCTTTCTTT
TRBV15	NA	TRBJ1-1	NA	CATSRERSHTEAFF	TGTGCCACCAGCAGAGAAAGGAGTCACACTGAAGCTTTCTTT
TRBV9	once	TRBJ2-5	TRBD1	CASSATPQGVQETQYF	TGTGCCAGCAGCGCCACCCCGCAGGGGGTCCAAGAGACCCAGTACTTC
TRBV18	NA	TRBJ2-2	TRBD1	CASSPQGQVNTGELFF	TGTGCCAGCTCACCACAGGGACAGGTGAACACCGGGGAGCTGTTTTTT
TRBV2	NA	TRBJ2-1	NA	CASDLLGNEQFF	TGTGCCAGCGACCTTCTAGGAAATGAGCAGTTCTTC
TRBV9	NA	TRBJ2-2	NA	CASTRFTNTGELFF	TGTGCCAGCACCAGGTTCACGAACACCGGGGAGCTGTTTTTT
TRBV13	few	TRBJ1-1	NA	CASSLTWNTEAFF	TGTGCCAGCAGCTTAACATGGAACACTGAAGCTTTCTTT
TRBV4-2	NA	TRBJ1-4	NA	CASSQDGSEKLFF	TGTGCCAGCAGCCAAGATGGTAGCGAAAAACTGTTTTTT
TRBV18	NA	TRBJ2-7	NA	CASSPGQSLNYEQYF	TGTGCCAGCTCACCAGGGCAATCTTTAAACTACGAGCAGTACTTC
TRBV4-2	NA	TRBJ1-1	NA	CASSPSRDTEAFF	TGTGCCAGCAGCCCATCCCGGGACACTGAAGCTTTCTTT
TRBV27	NA	TRBJ2-7	NA	CASGRLEGSYEQYF	TGTGCCAGCGGGAGGTTGGAGGGGTCCTACGAGCAGTACTTC
TRBV7-8	NA	TRBJ1-3	NA	CASSLGAVGAGNTIYF	TGTGCCAGCAGTTTGGGGGCAGTGGGAGCTGGAAACACCATATATTTT
TRBV27	NA	TRBJ2-7	NA	CASSYGSDYEQYF	TGTGCCAGCAGTTACGGGTCTGACTACGAGCAGTACTTC
TRBV10-3	NA	TRBJ2-7	TRBD1	CAISGQGNEQYF	TGTGCCATCAGTGGACAGGGGAACGAGCAGTACTTC
TRBV9	once	TRBJ2-7	NA	CASSQTGLSSYEQYF	TGTGCCAGCAGTCAAACAGGGCTATCGTCCTACGAGCAGTACTTC
TRBV11-1	NA	TRBJ1-5	TRBD1	CASSPGTGGQPQHF	TGTGCCAGCAGCCCCGGGACAGGGGGTCAGCCCCAGCATTTT
TRBV6-1	NA	TRBJ2-3	NA	CASMLLGASTDTQYF	TGTGCCAGCATGTTATTGGGGGCTAGCACAGATACGCAGTATTTT
TRBV10-2	NA	TRBJ1-4	NA	CASSSQGGNEKLFF	TGCGCCAGCAGCTCACAGGGAGGGAATGAAAAACTGTTTTTT
TRBV6-1	NA	TRBJ2-1	TRBD2	CASSEPLGAGEGRQFF	TGTGCCAGCAGTGAACCCCTTGGGGCGGGAGAGGGGAGGCAGTTCTTC
TRBV27	NA	TRBJ2-2	TRBD2	CASSLYRGGVGELFF	TGTGCCAGCAGTTTATACCGGGGGGGCGTCGGGGAGCTGTTTTTT
TRBV6-5	few	TRBJ1-1	NA	CASSYGLMNTEAFF	TGTGCCAGCAGTTATGGGCTAATGAACACTGAAGCTTTCTTT
TRBV7-6	once	TRBJ1-2	NA	CASSLHQYNYGYTF	TGTGCCAGCAGCTTACACCAGTACAACTATGGCTACACCTTC
TRBV29-1	NA	TRBJ2-7	TRBD2	CSARRAGEGYEQYF	TGCAGCGCACGCCGAGCGGGAGAAGGCTACGAGCAGTACTTC
TRBV5-1	NA	TRBJ1-6	NA	CASSLEGRVASFSYNSPLHF	TGCGCCAGCAGCTTGGAAGGCAGGGTCGCCTCTTTCTCCTATAATTCACCCCTCCACTTT
TRBV7-9	NA	TRBJ1-2	NA	CASSLDAARSYGYTF	TGTGCCAGCAGCTTAGATGCGGCGCGATCCTATGGCTACACCTTC
TRBV27	NA	TRBJ1-1	TRBD1	CASSLRTGMMNTEAFF	TGTGCCAGCAGCCTTAGGACAGGGATGATGAACACTGAAGCTTTCTTT
TRBV19	NA	TRBJ2-7	NA	CASSPKVRQSYEQYF	TGTGCCAGTAGTCCCAAAGTTCGTCAGTCCTACGAGCAGTACTTC
TRBV28	NA	TRBJ2-1	TRBD2	CASSLWGEGNEQFF	TGTGCCAGCAGTTTATGGGGGGAGGGCAATGAGCAGTTCTTC
TRBV19	NA	TRBJ2-2	TRBD1	CASGTGGPRGGELFF	TGTGCCAGTGGGACAGGTGGGCCAAGGGGCGGGGAGCTGTTTTTT
TRBV6-5	NA	TRBJ1-3	NA	CASRSDRFRGNTIYF	TGTGCCAGCAGATCCGACAGGTTCAGAGGAAACACCATATATTTT
TRBV4-1	NA	TRBJ1-5	NA	CASSPAGRNRNQPQHF	TGCGCCAGCAGTCCTGCAGGGCGAAACAGGAATCAGCCCCAGCATTTT
TRBV4-1	NA	TRBJ2-1	TRBD2	CASSPGRNEQFF	TGCGCCAGCAGCCCCGGGAGGAATGAGCAGTTCTTC
TRBV7-8	NA	TRBJ2-1	TRBD1	CASSSDRAYNEQFF	TGTGCCAGCAGCTCCGACAGGGCATACAATGAGCAGTTCTTC
TRBV10-1	NA	TRBJ2-7	TRBD1	CASSEGLGTGLIQSSYEQYF	TGCGCCAGCAGTGAGGGGCTCGGGACAGGGTTGATCCAGAGCTCCTACGAGCAGTACTTC
TRBV28	NA	TRBJ2-3	TRBD2	CASSPGGKSDTQYF	TGTGCCAGCAGTCCCGGGGGGAAGTCGGATACGCAGTATTTT
TRBV19	NA	TRBJ2-7	TRBD1	CASSPGTGFYEQYF	TGTGCCAGTAGTCCGGGGACAGGATTTTACGAGCAGTACTTC
TRBV29-1	NA	TRBJ2-7	TRBD1	CSVGATGAEQYF	TGCAGCGTTGGAGCGACAGGGGCCGAGCAGTACTTC
TRBV2	NA	TRBJ1-5	NA	CASSEEAAQPQHF	TGTGCCAGCAGTGAGGAGGCTGCACAGCCCCAGCATTTT
TRBV28	NA	TRBJ1-5	TRBD1	CASRRTGEVNQPQHF	TGTGCCAGCAGACGGACAGGGGAGGTCAATCAGCCCCAGCATTTT
TRBV6-5	NA	TRBJ2-1	NA	CASSYTGPTEQFF	TGTGCCAGCAGTTACACAGGCCCGACTGAGCAGTTCTTC
TRBV19	NA	TRBJ2-3	NA	CASSIWQGDTQYF	TGTGCCAGCAGTATCTGGCAGGGAGATACGCAGTATTTT
TRBV7-6	NA	TRBJ2-5	NA	CASSYRGQETQYF	TGTGCCAGCAGCTATAGGGGGCAAGAGACCCAGTACTTC
TRBV7-9	once	TRBJ1-2	NA	CASSFGGGNGYTF	TGTGCCAGCAGCTTCGGGGGAGGTAATGGCTACACCTTC
TRBV6-1	NA	TRBJ1-1	TRBD1	CASRELTGANTEAFF	TGTGCCAGCAGGGAGTTGACAGGGGCCAACACTGAAGCTTTCTTT
TRBV27	NA	TRBJ2-2	NA	CASSFAGVRNTGELFF	TGTGCCAGCAGTTTCGCGGGCGTCAGGAACACCGGGGAGCTGTTTTTT
TRBV5-1	once	TRBJ1-5	NA	CASSLVGVGQPQHF	TGCGCCAGCAGCTTGGTAGGGGTCGGACAGCCCCAGCATTTT
TRBV29-1	NA	TRBJ2-7	TRBD1	CSVEVLTPGQGYNEQYF	TGCAGCGTTGAAGTTTTGACTCCGGGACAGGGATACAACGAGCAGTACTTC
TRBV5-1	NA	TRBJ2-7	NA	CASSSQEGFHEQYF	TGCGCCAGCAGCTCTCAGGAGGGTTTCCACGAGCAGTACTTC
TRBV28	NA	TRBJ2-2	NA	CAINAGTRTGELFF	TGTGCCATCAACGCCGGGACTCGTACCGGGGAGCTGTTTTTT
TRBV2	NA	TRBJ1-2	TRBD1	CASSRDRDYGYTF	TGTGCCAGCAGCCGGGACAGGGACTATGGCTACACCTTC